Below, 20 T cell receptor beta chains from the same sample are listed, as sequenced in a study of early T cells in non-severe SARS-CoV-2 infection. TCRdb passed the 5' RACE reads through MiXCR, listing each CDR3 protein once. This sample yields tens of thousands of distinct CDR3 sequences, of which about 15% are seen a single time; 4.5% to 7% belongs to the top ten. The sequenced material came from whole blood. These receptor sequences come from an adult who was a healthcare worker with PCR-confirmed SARS-CoV-2 infection or an uninfected control (not recorded which).

This clonotype was counted a few times. This chain connects TRBV30 to TRBJ1-1; D is unclear. Germline CDR1 and CDR2: GTSNPN and SVGIG (reference sequence). Trimming took 6 bases from V and 3 from J, leaving 20 bases between them. This CDR3 has 15 amino acids. CDR3 protein: CACLGYLLIDTEAFF. In DNA, the CDR3 is TGTGCCTGCCTCGGGTATCTTCTGATCGACACTGAAGCTTTCTTT.

On this clonotype itself: The junction does not match germline at one end; this may be a read error. This chain connects TRBV11-2 to TRBJ2-5; D uncertain. Germline CDR1 and CDR2: SGHAT and FQNNGV. The CDR3 runs to 14 residues. CDR3 residues: CASSLGHGGETKYF. CDR3 nucleotides: TGTGCCAGCAGCTTAGGGCACGGTGGAGAGACCAAGTACTTC. The full variable domain, with the rest looked up from reference TRBV11-2 and TRBJ2-5, is EAGVAQSPRYKIIEKRQSVAFWCNPISGHATLYWYQQILGQGPKLLIQFQNNGVVDDSQLPKDRFSAERLKGVDSTLKIQPAKLEDSAVYLCASSLGHGGETKYFGPGTRLLVL.

The rearrangement joins TRBV2 to TRBJ1-6; D is unclear. The CDR3 spans 13 residues. V lost 6 bases and J 14 bases, leaving 17 bases between the germline ends. From germline, CDR1 is SNHLY and CDR2 FYNNEI. CDR3 DNA: TGTGCCAGCAGGCTCGACTCTTCTTGGACCCTCCACTTT. Translating it yields CASRLDSSWTLHF.

In its sample, this clonotype was seen many times. The chain joins TRBV6-5 to TRBJ2-1; D perhaps matches TRBD2 (6 bases). V was shortened by 2 bases and J by 5 bases, with 13 bases between the two germline ends. This CDR3 is 15 amino acids long. Germline V gene data show CDR1 as MNHEY and CDR2 as SVGAGI. This CDR3 reads CASSYVGSKDNEQFF. For the CDR3, the DNA is TGTGCCAGCAGTTACGTCGGGAGTAAAGACAATGAGCAGTTCTTC.

This clonotype was recorded at least ten times. The chain is built from TRBV10-3 and TRBJ2-1; D call uncertain. The CDR3 runs 12 residues. Per the germline V gene, CDR1 is ENHRY and CDR2 is SYGVKD. The V and J ends lost 2 bases and 11 bases respectively, with 10 bases between them. CDR3 sequence (DNA): TGTGCCATCAGTGAGGGGTCAAGAAAGCAGTTCTTC. It translates to CAISEGSRKQFF.

This clonotype has more than one count but fewer than ten. This chain connects TRBV2 to TRBJ2-1; 10 positions match TRBD1. CDR1 is SNHLY, CDR2 FYNNEI, per germline. Trimming took 8 bases from V and 5 from J; bases not matched to a gene: 3. The CDR3 is 13 amino acids. In nucleotides, the CDR3 is TGTGCCAGCCTGGGACAGGGGCACAATGAGCAGTTCTTC. Amino acids: CASLGQGHNEQFF.

The table lists this clonotype with many counts. The chain uses TRBV10-3 and TRBJ2-7, with a weak D call TRBD2 (6 bases). Germline assignment: CDR1 ENHRY and CDR2 SYGVKD. This CDR3 is 16 amino acids long. V was clipped by 4 bases and J by 7 bases, with 23 bases between them. The CDR3 sequence: CAISASGTPSRGEQYF. The CDR3, as DNA: TGTGCCATCAGTGCCTCCGGGACTCCCTCCCGGGGAGAGCAGTACTTC.

This sequence joins TRBV20-1 and TRBJ2-5; D call uncertain. The CDR3 is made up of 15 amino acids. The V end lost 5 bases, the J end lost 3 bases, and 19 bases lay between the germline ends. Germline V lookup: CDR1 DFQATT, CDR2 SNEGSKA (reference sequence). The DNA of the CDR3 is TGCAGTGCTTCCGGCAAGTTGGGTGTGGAAGAGACCCAGTACTTC. Translated, it gives CSASGKLGVEETQYF.

In this sample, this clonotype turned up many times. The genes are TRBV7-2 and TRBJ2-5, with D perhaps TRBD2 (5 bases). V was clipped by 1 base and J by 3 bases, with 9 bases between them. The CDR3 covers 14 residues. Germline CDR1 reads SGHTA; CDR2 reads FQGNSA. CDR3 sequence (DNA): TGTGCCAGCAGCTTAGAGCGGACCGAAGAGACCCAGTACTTC. It specifies CASSLERTEETQYF.

This clonotype occurred a few times. The J gene is TRBJ1-1, the V gene TRBV2, with 7 bases matching TRBD1. Unmatched junction bases numbered 3, after V lost 7 bases and J lost 1 base. There are 13 residues in the CDR3. Germline CDR1 reads SNHLY; CDR2 reads FYNNEI. CDR3 DNA sequence: TGTGCCAGCACCACAGGGGAGAACACTGAAGCTTTCTTT. This encodes CASTTGENTEAFF.

This chain uses TRBV12-3 or TRBV12-4 with TRBJ2-1, with 10 positions matching TRBD2. V lost 5 bases, J lost 7 bases, and 8 bases stayed unmatched. This CDR3 has 15 residues. The CDR3 spells CASSPPAGGQNEQFF. CDR3 DNA: TGTGCCAGCAGTCCTCCAGCGGGAGGGCAAAATGAGCAGTTCTTC.

The chain employs TRBV24-1 and TRBJ2-3; the D gene is possibly TRBD2 (5 bases). The CDR3 is 14 residues long. The germline V gene has CDR1 KGHDR and CDR2 SFDVKD. V was clipped by 8 bases and J by 6 bases, with 17 bases between them. The CDR3 protein is CATNSRWEWDTQYF. The CDR3 bases are TGTGCCACCAACTCTCGATGGGAGTGGGATACGCAGTATTTT.

This clonotype was observed many times. The chain couples TRBV27 to TRBJ2-7; D might be TRBD1 or TRBD2, each matching 5 bases. Germline V gene data show CDR1 as MNHEY and CDR2 as SMNVEV (reference sequence). V gave up 8 bases and J gave up 5 bases, with 16 bases separating them. The CDR3 is 13 amino acids. The CDR3 loop reads CASLYGDGDEQYF. The CDR3 coding sequence is TGTGCCAGCCTATACGGGGACGGGGACGAGCAGTACTTC.

V is TRBV10-3 and J is TRBJ2-1; D is ambiguous. The CDR3 totals 12 residues. V was shortened by 4 bases and J by 7 bases, with 8 bases between the two germline ends. The germline V gene encodes CDR1 ENHRY and CDR2 SYGVKD. DNA for the CDR3: TGTGCCATCAGTGCGCCGCAGAATGAGCAGTTCTTC. This sequence encodes CAISAPQNEQFF.

The chain uses TRBV13 and TRBJ1-1; 8 bases are shared with TRBD1. The CDR3 has 11 amino acids. V was pared by 4 bases and J by 8 bases, with 0 bases of the junction left unmatched. Germline-derived CDR1 and CDR2 are PRHDT and FYEKMQ (reference sequence). The CDR3 sequence is CASSWTGEAFF. CDR3 bases: TGTGCCAGCAGCTGGACAGGGGAAGCTTTCTTT. The variable domain in full, completed from reference TRBV13 and TRBJ1-1, reads AAGVIQSPRHLIKEKRETATLKCYPIPRHDTVYWYQQGPGQDPQFLISFYEKMQSDKGSIPDRFSAQQFSDYHSELNMSSLELGDSALYFCASSWTGEAFFGQGTRLTVV.

The rearrangement joins TRBV7-8 to TRBJ2-1; 7 bases line up with TRBD2. Germline V gene lookup returns CDR1 SGHVS and CDR2 FQNEAQ. This CDR3 contains 13 residues. V lost 1 base and J lost 9; bases outside the gene matches: 3. The CDR3 coding sequence is TGTGCCAGCAGCTTAGGACTAGCTTTTGAGCAGTTCTTC. Amino acids: CASSLGLAFEQFF.

This chain uses TRBV28 with TRBJ1-6; a weak D match, TRBD1 (5 bases). The germline V and J ends were trimmed by 6 bases and 8 bases, with 11 bases remaining between them. The length of the CDR3 is 13 residues. Germline lookup yields CDR1 MDHEN and CDR2 SYDVKM. In DNA form, the CDR3 reads TGTGCCAGCAGAACCGGAGGGGATTCACCCCTCCACTTT. Protein sequence: CASRTGGDSPLHF.

This clonotype has a count of ten or more. The CDR3 loop reads CASSYERNYGYTF. In nucleotides, the CDR3 is TGTGCCAGCAGTTACGAACGGAACTATGGCTACACCTTC. The gene calls are TRBV6-5 and TRBJ1-2, with no clear D. The CDR3 extends over 13 amino acids. The V gene lost 2 bases and the J gene lost 2 bases, with 6 bases spanning the gap. Germline V CDR1 and CDR2: MNHEY, SVGAGI.

This clonotype was recorded a few times. The chain is built from TRBV9 and TRBJ2-5, with a tentative D call TRBD2 (6 bases). The germline V gene encodes CDR1 SGDLS and CDR2 YYNGEE. This CDR3 region has 15 residues. The V gene lost 2 bases and the J gene lost 0 bases, with 11 bases spanning the gap. CDR3 coding DNA: TGTGCCAGCAGCGTCGCGGGGAAGTACCAAGAGACCCAGTACTTC. This gives the protein CASSVAGKYQETQYF.

This clonotype was found many times. The chain's CDR3 is CASSPLSEPRGTDTQYF. The CDR3 region has the DNA TGTGCCAGCAGCCCCCTGTCGGAACCCCGCGGGACAGATACGCAGTATTTT. This chain uses TRBV3-1 with TRBJ2-3; the D gene is possibly TRBD2 (5 bases). Germline assignment: CDR1 LGHDT and CDR2 YNNKEL (reference sequence). CDR3 size: 17 residues. Between the trimmed V and J ends, which lost 4 bases and 3 bases, there was a span of 20 bases.